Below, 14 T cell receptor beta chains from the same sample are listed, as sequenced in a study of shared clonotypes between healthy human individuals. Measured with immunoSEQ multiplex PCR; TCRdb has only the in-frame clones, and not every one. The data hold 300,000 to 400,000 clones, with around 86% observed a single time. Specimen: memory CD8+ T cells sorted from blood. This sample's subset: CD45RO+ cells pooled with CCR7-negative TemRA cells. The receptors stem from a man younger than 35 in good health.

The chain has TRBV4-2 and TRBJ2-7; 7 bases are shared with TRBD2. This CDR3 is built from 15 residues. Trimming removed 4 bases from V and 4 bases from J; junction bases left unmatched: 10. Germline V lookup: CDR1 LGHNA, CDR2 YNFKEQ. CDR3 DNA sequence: TGTGCCAGCAGCCGCACCGGGACTACCGAATACGAGCAGTACTTC. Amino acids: CASSRTGTTEYEQYF.

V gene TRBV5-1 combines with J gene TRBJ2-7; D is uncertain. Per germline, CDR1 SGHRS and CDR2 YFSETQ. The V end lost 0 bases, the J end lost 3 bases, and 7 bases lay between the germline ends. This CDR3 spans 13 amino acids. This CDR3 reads CASSLGSNYEQYF. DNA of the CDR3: TGCGCCAGCAGCTTGGGGTCGAACTACGAGCAGTACTTC.

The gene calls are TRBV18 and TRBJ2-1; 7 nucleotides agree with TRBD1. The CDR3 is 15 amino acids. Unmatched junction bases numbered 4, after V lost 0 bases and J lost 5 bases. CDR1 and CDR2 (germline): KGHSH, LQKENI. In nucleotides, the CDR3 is TGTGCCAGCTCACCACCGACAGGGTGGCACAATGAGCAGTTCTTC. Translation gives CASSPPTGWHNEQFF.

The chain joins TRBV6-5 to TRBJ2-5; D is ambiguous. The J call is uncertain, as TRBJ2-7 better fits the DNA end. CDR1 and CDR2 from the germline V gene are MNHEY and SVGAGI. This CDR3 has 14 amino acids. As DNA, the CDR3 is TGTGCCAGCAGTTACAGCCAGGCCTCCTACGAGCAGTACTTC. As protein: CASSYSQASYEQYF.

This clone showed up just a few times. CDR3 coding DNA: TGTGCCAGCAGTTTATGGGGGACAGGGGACCTAAATGAGCAGTTCTTC. Protein product: CASSLWGTGDLNEQFF. The rearrangement joins TRBV27 to TRBJ2-1, with 10 positions matching TRBD1. J was trimmed by 7 bases and V by 1 base; bases with no gene match: 7. Germline V gene lookup returns CDR1 MNHEY and CDR2 SMNVEV (reference sequence). This CDR3 comprises 16 residues.

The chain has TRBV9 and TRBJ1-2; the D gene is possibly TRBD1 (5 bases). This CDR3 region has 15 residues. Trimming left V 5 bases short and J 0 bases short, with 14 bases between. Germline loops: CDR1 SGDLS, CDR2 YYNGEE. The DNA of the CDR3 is TGTGCCAGCAGTGCCTCCGGGGGATCTAACTATGGCTACACCTTC. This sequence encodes CASSASGGSNYGYTF.

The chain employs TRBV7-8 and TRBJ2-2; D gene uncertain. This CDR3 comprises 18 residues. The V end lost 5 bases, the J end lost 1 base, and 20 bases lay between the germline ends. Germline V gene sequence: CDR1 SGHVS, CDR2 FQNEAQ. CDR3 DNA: TGTGCCAGCAGCAAACCGGACGGAACGCTTTTGAACACCGGGGAGCTGTTTTTT. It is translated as CASSKPDGTLLNTGELFF.

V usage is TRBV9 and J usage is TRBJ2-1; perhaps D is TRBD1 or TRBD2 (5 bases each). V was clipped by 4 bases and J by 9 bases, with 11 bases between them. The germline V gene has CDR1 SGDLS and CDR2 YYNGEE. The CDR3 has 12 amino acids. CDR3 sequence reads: CASSPRDLEQFF. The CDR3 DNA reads TGTGCCAGCAGCCCCCGGGACCTTGAGCAGTTCTTC.

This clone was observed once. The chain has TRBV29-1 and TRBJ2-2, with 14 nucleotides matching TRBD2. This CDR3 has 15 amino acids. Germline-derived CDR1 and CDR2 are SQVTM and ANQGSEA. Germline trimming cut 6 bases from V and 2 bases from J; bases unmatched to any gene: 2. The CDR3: CSVGLAGANTGELFF. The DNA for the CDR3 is TGCAGCGTGGGACTAGCGGGGGCCAACACCGGGGAGCTGTTTTTT.

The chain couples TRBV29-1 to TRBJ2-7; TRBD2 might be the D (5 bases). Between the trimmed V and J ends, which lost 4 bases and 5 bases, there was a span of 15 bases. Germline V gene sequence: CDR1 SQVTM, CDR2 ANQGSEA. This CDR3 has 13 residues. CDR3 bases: TGCAGCGTTGTCTATGTGGGAGCTGACGAGCAGTACTTC. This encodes CSVVYVGADEQYF.

CDR3: CASRKNAGSSYEQYF. CDR3 bases: TGTGCCAGCAGGAAGAACGCAGGGAGCTCCTACGAGCAGTACTTC. The chain is built from TRBV6-5 and TRBJ2-7; the D gene could be TRBD1 or TRBD2 (5 bases each). Germline-derived CDR1 and CDR2 are MNHEY and SVGAGI. CDR3 length: 15 amino acids. Trimming stripped 6 bases from V and 0 bases from J, with 15 bases between.

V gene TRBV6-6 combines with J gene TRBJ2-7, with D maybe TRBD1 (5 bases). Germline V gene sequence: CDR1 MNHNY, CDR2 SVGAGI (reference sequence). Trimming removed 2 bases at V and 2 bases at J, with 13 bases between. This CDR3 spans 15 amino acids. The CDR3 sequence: CASSYAHPGTYEQYF. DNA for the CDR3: TGTGCCAGCAGTTACGCGCACCCAGGGACCTACGAGCAGTACTTC.

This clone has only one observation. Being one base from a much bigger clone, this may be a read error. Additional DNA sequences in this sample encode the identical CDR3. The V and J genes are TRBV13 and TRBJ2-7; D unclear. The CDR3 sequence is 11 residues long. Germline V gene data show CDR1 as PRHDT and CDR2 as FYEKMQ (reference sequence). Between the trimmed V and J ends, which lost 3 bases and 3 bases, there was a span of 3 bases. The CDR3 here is CASSLYYEQYF. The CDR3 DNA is TGTGCCAGCAGCTTGTACTACGAGCAGTACTTC.

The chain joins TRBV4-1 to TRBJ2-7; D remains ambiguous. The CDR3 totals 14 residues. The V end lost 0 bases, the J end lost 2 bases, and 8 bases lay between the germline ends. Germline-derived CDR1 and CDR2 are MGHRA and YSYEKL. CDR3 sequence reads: CASSQDRAAYEQYF. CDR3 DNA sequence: TGCGCCAGCAGCCAAGACCGGGCTGCCTACGAGCAGTACTTC.